These 20 T cell receptor beta chains were all obtained from the same sample, sequenced in a study of OX40 agonist ivuxolimab in advanced cancers. The data were produced by immunoSEQ multiplex PCR, yet TCRdb's version contains in-frame clones alone and is incomplete. This sample yields 7,000 to 9,500 clones, of which 88% are seen a single time; about 11% belongs to the top ten. The input for sequencing was CD4+ or CD8+ T cells sorted from blood, taken in a trial of the OX40 agonist ivuxolimab. These receptors originate from an adult with an advanced solid tumor such as melanoma, head and neck, liver or kidney cancer.

This clone was seen only once. The genes are TRBV19 and TRBJ2-1; TRBD2 agrees at 11 bases. V lost 5 bases, J lost 7 bases, and 7 bases stayed unmatched. Germline V gene sequence: CDR1 LNHDA, CDR2 SQIVND (reference sequence). CDR3 length: 15 residues. The CDR3 loop reads CASSVIAGGRNEQFF. The CDR3 DNA is TGTGCCAGTAGTGTCATAGCGGGGGGGAGGAATGAGCAGTTCTTC. The whole variable domain, filled in from reference TRBV19 and TRBJ2-1, reads DGGITQSPKYLFRKEGQNVTLSCEQNLNHDAMYWYRQDPGQGLRLIYYSQIVNDFQKGDIAEGYSVSREKKESFPLTVTSAQKNPTAFYLCASSVIAGGRNEQFFGPGTRLTVL.

The V gene is TRBV7-8, the J gene TRBJ1-1; 8 bases match TRBD1. CDR1 and CDR2 from the germline V gene are SGHVS and FQNEAQ. This CDR3 has 14 residues. V trimming: 0 bases; J trimming: 6 bases; junction bases outside the gene matches: 3. CDR3 sequence (DNA): TGTGCCAGCAGCTTAGCGGCAGGGGGCCCTGAAGCTTTCTTT. Translation: CASSLAAGGPEAFF.

The CDR3 nucleotides read TGCGCCAGCAGCGTGGGGGGACTAGCGGACAATGAGCAGTTCTTC. Its translation: CASSVGGLADNEQFF. The rearrangement joins TRBV5-1 to TRBJ2-1, with 11 bases aligning to TRBD2. V gave up 4 bases and J gave up 5 bases; unmatched junction bases: 5. Looked up from germline, CDR1 is SGHRS and CDR2 is YFSETQ. CDR3 length equals 15 residues.

The rearrangement uses TRBV5-4 and TRBJ1-1; D is undetermined. V lost 2 bases, J lost 0 bases, and 5 bases lay in between. The germline V gene encodes CDR1 SGHNT and CDR2 YYREEE (reference sequence). The CDR3 runs 13 residues. CDR3 amino acids: CASSFPMNTEAFF. CDR3 DNA sequence: TGTGCCAGCAGCTTCCCCATGAACACTGAAGCTTTCTTT.

This clone came up once. V is TRBV6-5 and J is TRBJ1-6, with D possibly TRBD1 on 5 matching bases. The CDR3 length is 14 residues. Germline V gene sequence: CDR1 MNHEY, CDR2 SVGAGI. The germline V and J ends were trimmed by 6 bases and 10 bases, with 16 bases remaining between them. The CDR3 spells CASSPVGRESPLHF. In DNA, the CDR3 is TGTGCCAGCAGCCCCGTGGGCAGGGAATCACCCCTCCACTTT.

The rearrangement joins TRBV28 to TRBJ2-2; 9 bases align to TRBD2. CDR3 length equals 21 residues. Germline lookup yields CDR1 MDHEN and CDR2 SYDVKM. The J segment lost 2 bases and the V segment lost 6 bases, leaving 22 bases of the junction unmatched. The CDR3 DNA sequence: TGTGCCAGCAGCCCCCGGAGAGCGGGGGGACCTGGCGGCCGTAACACCGGGGAGCTGTTTTTT. This codes for CASSPRRAGGPGGRNTGELFF.

This rearrangement joins TRBV27 to TRBJ2-7, with D perhaps assigned TRBD1 or TRBD2 (5 bases each). Trimming stripped 5 bases from V and 3 bases from J, with 11 bases between. CDR1 MNHEY and CDR2 SMNVEV come from the germline V gene (reference sequence). The CDR3 runs to 13 residues. The CDR3 is CASSLGPSYEQYF. For the CDR3, the DNA is TGTGCCAGCAGTCTGGGACCCAGCTACGAGCAGTACTTC.

The rearrangement uses TRBV5-5 and TRBJ2-7; D is unresolved. CDR3 length: 14 residues. Germline loops: CDR1 SGHKS, CDR2 YYEKEE (reference sequence). Between the trimmed V and J ends, which lost 1 base and 2 bases, there was a span of 10 bases. DNA of the CDR3: TGTGCCAGCAGCTTGAGTCACAGCCCCTACGAGCAGTACTTC. Translating gives CASSLSHSPYEQYF.

Note on this clone: Additional DNA sequences in this sample encode the identical CDR3. The chain recombines TRBV7-3 with TRBJ1-1; TRBD1 might be the D (6 bases). Germline CDR1 reads SGHTA; CDR2 reads FQGTGA. V lost 0 bases and J 6 bases, leaving 8 bases between the germline ends. The CDR3 totals 13 residues. CDR3 protein: CASSLTGGSEAFF. CDR3 nucleotide sequence: TGTGCCAGCAGCTTAACGGGGGGCTCTGAAGCTTTCTTT.

This clone has only one observation. The V and J genes are TRBV6-1 and TRBJ2-7, with 10 bases aligning to TRBD2. The CDR3 loop spans 14 amino acids. J gave up 3 bases and V 1 base, and 0 bases lay outside the gene matches. The germline V gene has CDR1 MNHNS and CDR2 SASEGT. CDR3 region: CASSEVAGGYEQYF. CDR3 DNA sequence: TGTGCCAGCAGTGAAGTAGCGGGAGGCTACGAGCAGTACTTC.

The chain uses TRBV18 and TRBJ2-7; 8 bases map to TRBD2. This CDR3 contains 15 residues. Germline CDR1 is KGHSH and CDR2 is LQKENI. Trimming removed 4 bases from V and 5 bases from J; junction bases left unmatched: 10. This chain's CDR3 is CASSHPGLDPDEQYF. The CDR3 coding sequence is TGTGCCAGCTCACACCCGGGACTAGATCCCGACGAGCAGTACTTC.

The gene calls are TRBV27 and TRBJ2-5; D remains ambiguous. The CDR3 totals 15 residues. The V and J ends lost 3 bases and 0 bases respectively, with 11 bases between them. Germline V gene sequence: CDR1 MNHEY, CDR2 SMNVEV (reference sequence). CDR3 sequence (DNA): TGTGCCAGCAGTTTTCTTACCGGGTACCAAGAGACCCAGTACTTC. It translates to CASSFLTGYQETQYF.

The V and J genes are TRBV6-5 and TRBJ2-1; D remains ambiguous. In germline, CDR1 is MNHEY, CDR2 SVGAGI. CDR3 length: 12 residues. Trimming pared 6 bases from V and 3 bases from J, leaving 6 bases between. This CDR3 reads CASRAGYNEQFF. CDR3 sequence (DNA): TGTGCCAGCAGGGCAGGCTACAATGAGCAGTTCTTC.

The chain couples TRBV7-6 to TRBJ2-1, with 9 bases identical to TRBD2. Germline assignment: CDR1 SGHVS and CDR2 FNYEAQ. This CDR3 has 14 residues. With 5 bases clipped from V and 2 bases from J, the junction kept 1 base outside the gene matches. The CDR3 DNA is TGTGCCAGCAGCGCGGGGGGGGCCTACAATGAGCAGTTCTTC. Protein: CASSAGGAYNEQFF.

The V call is TRBV19, the J call TRBJ1-1; D is unclear. Germline CDR1 and CDR2: LNHDA and SQIVND (reference sequence). V was cut by 2 bases and J by 5 bases, with 3 bases left in between. CDR3 length: 11 amino acids. The CDR3 nucleotides are TGTGCCAGTAGTATAAAAACTGAAGCTTTCTTT. Protein sequence: CASSIKTEAFF.

The V and J genes are TRBV2 and TRBJ2-5; TRBD2 aligns across 10 bases. V dropped 6 bases and J dropped 0; count of bases not matched to a gene: 10. The CDR3 has 17 residues. Looked up from germline, CDR1 is SNHLY and CDR2 is FYNNEI. The CDR3 spells CASSPPASGGNQETQYF. CDR3 DNA sequence: TGTGCCAGCAGCCCCCCAGCTAGCGGGGGAAACCAAGAGACCCAGTACTTC. Complete variable domain (other parts from reference TRBV2 and TRBJ2-5): EPEVTQTPSHQVTQMGQEVILRCVPISNHLYFYWYRQILGQKVEFLVSFYNNEISEKSEIFDDQFSVERPDGSNFTLKIRSTKLEDSAMYFCASSPPASGGNQETQYFGPGTRLLVL.

The chain uses TRBV5-6 and TRBJ2-3; D unclear. Germline V gives CDR1 SGHDT, CDR2 YYEEEE. The CDR3 is 13 residues long. V was shortened by 1 base and J by 6 bases, with 9 bases between the two germline ends. This CDR3 is CASSLTPSDTQYF. The CDR3 DNA follows: TGTGCCAGCAGCTTGACGCCCTCCGATACGCAGTATTTT.

The chain links TRBV5-1 to TRBJ2-7, with a possible D match to TRBD1 (6 bases). This CDR3 has 14 amino acids. Trimming left V 4 bases short and J 3 bases short, with 14 bases between. Germline V lookup: CDR1 SGHRS, CDR2 YFSETQ. The CDR3 region is CASSQTGSVYEQYF. CDR3 DNA: TGCGCCAGCAGCCAGACAGGCTCGGTCTACGAGCAGTACTTC.

The gene calls are TRBV27 and TRBJ2-2, with no clear D. Germline-derived CDR1 and CDR2 are MNHEY and SMNVEV (reference sequence). Trimming cost V 5 bases and J 4 bases, with 5 bases left between them. The CDR3 covers 12 residues. In DNA form, the CDR3 reads TGTGCCAGCAGTCACTTCACCGGGGAGCTGTTTTTT. Translating gives CASSHFTGELFF.

The J gene is TRBJ2-7, the V gene TRBV6-1, with 10 bases that match TRBD1. V shed 7 bases and J 5 bases; nucleotides not matched to a gene: 8. Germline V gives CDR1 MNHNS, CDR2 SASEGT. CDR3 length equals 14 residues. The DNA for the CDR3 is TGTGCCAGCAACCCGACAGGGGGCAACGACGAGCAGTACTTC. Its protein is CASNPTGGNDEQYF.